These 20 T cell receptor beta chains originate from one sample sequenced in a study of cytomegalovirus exposure and HLA in healthy donors. The PCR was carried out with 60 Vbeta primers and 13 Jbeta primers. Sequencing was performed with immunoSEQ multiplex PCR; in TCRdb, only in-frame clones are kept and a portion is missing. Found here are 140,000 or so clones, 75% to 90% of them singletons; the top ten hold roughly 1.2%. Sequenced sample: PBMCs. These receptors originate from a female donor in good health and CMV-seronegative.

The chain couples TRBV6-5 to TRBJ1-4; TRBD1 might be the D (5 bases). V was pared by 3 bases and J by 8 bases, with 13 bases between. This CDR3 comprises 14 residues. Germline loops: CDR1 MNHEY, CDR2 SVGAGI. The CDR3 region is CASSYLAGREKLFF. The CDR3 nucleotides are TGTGCCAGCAGTTATCTGGCAGGGAGGGAAAAACTGTTTTTT.

V gene TRBV6-1 combines with J gene TRBJ1-1; TRBD1 is a possible D gene (6 bases). The CDR3 runs 14 residues. The germline gives CDR1 MNHNS, CDR2 SASEGT. The ends were cut back, 4 bases at V and 1 base at J, with 10 bases in the middle. For the CDR3, the DNA is TGTGCCAGCAGTGTCGGACAGTGGAACACTGAAGCTTTCTTT. Its translation: CASSVGQWNTEAFF.

This sequence joins TRBV6-5 and TRBJ2-4, with 7 positions matching TRBD2. This CDR3 spans 15 amino acids. The germline V gene encodes CDR1 MNHEY and CDR2 SVGAGI. Trimming took 2 bases from V and 1 from J; bases not matched to a gene: 2. CDR3 DNA: TGTGCCAGCAGTTACGGGGGAGGGGCCAAAAACATTCAGTACTTC. This encodes CASSYGGGAKNIQYF.

The V call is TRBV30, the J call TRBJ1-4; D call uncertain. The ends were cut back, 3 bases at V and 11 bases at J, with 13 bases in the middle. The CDR3 covers 12 residues. Germline loops: CDR1 GTSNPN, CDR2 SVGIG (reference sequence). CDR3 in DNA: TGTGCCTGGAGACCAGCGACGGGGAAACTGTTTTTT. Translated: CAWRPATGKLFF.

This clone has only a few counts. The chain carries TRBV19 and TRBJ1-4; D is uncertain. The germline V and J ends were trimmed by 4 bases and 6 bases, with 15 bases remaining between them. Germline CDR1 LNHDA, CDR2 SQIVND (reference sequence). This CDR3 has 15 residues. The CDR3, as DNA: TGTGCCAGTAGTACTGGGGAGGGCCCGGATGAAAAACTGTTTTTT. Protein sequence: CASSTGEGPDEKLFF.

The J gene is TRBJ2-2, the V gene TRBV5-1; 7 nucleotides match TRBD1. Germline trimming cut 0 bases from V and 3 bases from J; bases unmatched to any gene: 5. The CDR3 extends over 16 amino acids. Germline values: CDR1 SGHRS, CDR2 YFSETQ. CDR3 sequence (DNA): TGCGCCAGCAGCTTGGAACAGGGGCTTTACACCGGGGAGCTGTTTTTT. Residues: CASSLEQGLYTGELFF.

About this clone itself: Other nucleotide sequences in the sample specify the same CDR3. This sequence joins TRBV18 and TRBJ2-3; D gene uncertain. This CDR3 is built from 13 residues. Germline V gene data show CDR1 as KGHSH and CDR2 as LQKENI. The V and J ends lost 6 bases and 2 bases respectively, with 9 bases between them. Here the CDR3 DNA reads TGTGCCAGCTCTCCCGGGTCCACAGATACGCAGTATTTT. Translating gives CASSPGSTDTQYF.

In its sample, this clone was seen a few times. This chain uses TRBV11-2 with TRBJ2-7; TRBD2 aligns across 13 bases. Germline V gene lookup returns CDR1 SGHAT and CDR2 FQNNGV. Trimming cost V 4 bases and J 3 bases; bases outside gene matches: 12. This CDR3 contains 18 residues. The CDR3 sequence: CASSSQIGLAGVGYEQYF. CDR3 nucleotide sequence: TGTGCCAGCAGCTCGCAGATCGGACTAGCGGGAGTCGGCTACGAGCAGTACTTC.

The chain recombines TRBV25-1 with TRBJ2-7; D gene unclear. V was trimmed by 4 bases and J by 2 bases, leaving 6 bases between them. Germline CDR1 reads MGHDK; CDR2 reads SYGVNS. The CDR3 has 12 amino acids. The chain's CDR3 is CASSGTAYEQYF. For the CDR3, the DNA is TGTGCCAGCAGTGGTACAGCCTACGAGCAGTACTTC.

This clone appeared a few times. CDR3 bases: TGTGCCAGCAGATTACAGGGACTAGCGGCCCAAGAGACCCAGTACTTC. It specifies CASRLQGLAAQETQYF. The genes are TRBV6-6 and TRBJ2-5; 11 bases match TRBD2. The V gene end was trimmed by 6 bases and the J gene end by 1 base; junction bases not matched to a gene: 7. The CDR3 sequence is 16 residues long. CDR1 and CDR2 (germline): MNHNY, SVGAGI (reference sequence).

The rearrangement uses TRBV5-6 and TRBJ2-5, with D possibly TRBD1 on 6 matching bases. Germline V lookup: CDR1 SGHDT, CDR2 YYEEEE. The CDR3 contains 15 residues. V dropped 0 bases and J dropped 5 bases, with 14 bases sitting between them. The CDR3 is CASSLEAGGRETQYF. The CDR3 DNA reads TGTGCCAGCAGCTTGGAAGCTGGGGGCAGGGAGACCCAGTACTTC. The complete variable domain, with remaining parts taken from reference TRBV5-6 and TRBJ2-5, reads DAGVTQSPTHLIKTRGQQVTLRCSPKSGHDTVSWYQQALGQGPQFIFQYYEEEERQRGNFPDRFSGHQFPNYSSELNVNALLLGDSALYLCASSLEAGGRETQYFGPGTRLLVL.

This rearrangement joins TRBV12-5 to TRBJ1-2; no clear D. V lost 5 bases, J lost 13 bases, and 23 bases lay in between. CDR3 length: 14 amino acids. Germline lookup yields CDR1 LGHNT and CDR2 FRNRAP. The CDR3: CASGPRSPIPDFTF. The CDR3, as DNA: TGTGCTAGTGGTCCTCGGAGTCCGATTCCAGATTTCACCTTC.

The V call is TRBV5-1, the J call TRBJ1-3; 7 positions match TRBD1. This CDR3 is 18 amino acids long. CDR1 and CDR2 (germline): SGHRS, YFSETQ. The V segment lost 0 bases and the J segment 0 bases; nucleotides outside the gene matches: 9. The CDR3 coding sequence is TGCGCCAGCAGCTTGGCCGGTCGGACAGGCTACTCTGGAAACACCATATATTTT. It is translated as CASSLAGRTGYSGNTIYF.

CDR3: CASSSRDRGAYEQYF. In DNA form, the CDR3 reads TGTGCCAGTAGTAGCCGGGACAGGGGTGCCTACGAGCAGTACTTC. This chain connects TRBV19 to TRBJ2-7; 10 bases are shared with TRBD1. CDR1 and CDR2 (germline): LNHDA, SQIVND (reference sequence). The CDR3 length is 15 residues. Trimming at V came to 4 bases and at J to 2 bases, leaving 5 bases not matched to a gene. Combining the CDR3 with reference TRBV19 and TRBJ2-7 gives the whole variable domain DGGITQSPKYLFRKEGQNVTLSCEQNLNHDAMYWYRQDPGQGLRLIYYSQIVNDFQKGDIAEGYSVSREKKESFPLTVTSAQKNPTAFYLCASSSRDRGAYEQYFGPGTRLTVT.

The V and J genes are TRBV6-5 and TRBJ1-5; TRBD1 might be the D (5 bases). V dropped 3 bases and J dropped 4 bases, with 7 bases sitting between them. The germline gives CDR1 MNHEY, CDR2 SVGAGI. The CDR3 covers 13 residues. CDR3 nucleotides: TGTGCCAGCAGTTATGACAGTAATCAGCCCCAGCATTTT. It encodes CASSYDSNQPQHF.

The J gene is TRBJ2-3, the V gene TRBV29-1; D gene ambiguous. With 6 bases removed from V and 4 bases from J, the gap between germline ends came to 11 bases. Germline V CDR1 and CDR2: SQVTM, ANQGSEA. The CDR3 is 12 residues long. CDR3 region: CSVSAVADTQYF. Here the CDR3 DNA reads TGCAGCGTGAGCGCAGTGGCAGATACGCAGTATTTT.

This chain uses TRBV7-9 with TRBJ2-7; D remains ambiguous. The CDR3 sequence is 14 residues long. Trimming pared 5 bases from V and 6 bases from J, leaving 17 bases between. From germline, CDR1 is SEHNR and CDR2 FQNEAQ (reference sequence). CDR3 sequence: CASSPTYSSAEQYF. In DNA form, the CDR3 reads TGTGCCAGCAGCCCTACCTACTCTTCCGCCGAGCAGTACTTC.

The table lists this clone with a few counts. This rearrangement joins TRBV9 to TRBJ1-4; 9 positions match TRBD1. The CDR3 contains 15 residues. V lost 4 bases to trimming and J lost 6 bases; unmatched junction nucleotides: 7. CDR1 SGDLS and CDR2 YYNGEE come from the germline V gene. CDR3 sequence reads: CASSSGQGNDEKLFF. CDR3 in DNA: TGTGCCAGCAGCTCCGGACAGGGGAACGATGAAAAACTGTTTTTT. Combining the CDR3 with reference TRBV9 and TRBJ1-4 gives the whole variable domain DSGVTQTPKHLITATGQRVTLRCSPRSGDLSVYWYQQSLDQGLQFLIQYYNGEERAKGNILERFSAQQFPDLHSELNLSSLELGDSALYFCASSSGQGNDEKLFFGSGTQLSVL.

The chain has TRBV7-9 and TRBJ2-1, with D possibly being TRBD1 (6 bases). Germline V gene lookup returns CDR1 SEHNR and CDR2 FQNEAQ (reference sequence). The CDR3 sequence is 15 residues long. Trimming cost V 7 bases and J 1 base, with 14 bases left between them. The CDR3 protein is CASTFWQGSYNEQFF. The CDR3 DNA follows: TGTGCCAGCACTTTCTGGCAGGGGTCCTACAATGAGCAGTTCTTC.

This clone has a handful of counts. The chain uses TRBV29-1 and TRBJ2-7; a weak D match, TRBD2 (5 bases). CDR1 and CDR2 (germline): SQVTM, ANQGSEA. CDR3 size: 13 residues. Trimming removed 7 bases from V and 3 bases from J, with 16 bases in between. The CDR3 DNA sequence: TGCAGCGCTCTGCCGGGATCTAGCTACGAGCAGTACTTC. Protein: CSALPGSSYEQYF.